This entry is about one T cell receptor (beta chain). Its antigen is currently not known. No qualities accompany the bases; no much larger clone lies one base away. The time point label here, explained by the study, means: about 28 days (+/-7) after the second vaccine dose. AZD1222 recipients with second doses at about 4 weeks or about 12 weeks were pooled, because spike-specific TCR depth and breadth did not differ between schedules. Samples from vaccinated people were obtained from the UK trials COV001 and COV002, which included a single-blind randomized controlled phase 2/3 trial of AZD1222 (ChAdOx1 nCoV-19) in healthy adults. Trial participant PBMC samples were collected at day 0 and day 28 after the second dose for TCRbeta chain sequencing. These data come from a study of T cell responses to AZD1222 COVID-19 vaccine (dated by TCRdb to the early 2020s). Some background on the complete study: A total of just over 230 trial participants underwent TCR sequencing, of whom 200 to 220 had received two doses of AZD1222 and approximately 26 had received two doses of the MenACWY control vaccine. Trial participants were enrolled by age into 18-55, 56-69 and 70-plus year subgroups, with around 150, 28 and 57 TCR-sequenced participants respectively.

The CDR3 contains 12 residues, cysteine and phenylalanine counted. Only the CDR3 DNA is retained, 36 bases long and in frame from the first base. CDR1 and CDR2 are drawn from the germline V gene: MNHEY, SVGAGI. Clipping removes 7 bases from V and 19 bases from J, with 12 as the unmatched junction base count. General findings and caveats noted by the study authors: Participants were mostly white British and included more females than males, and it was suggested by the authors that clonal diversity may have been underestimated. Nearly half of unique spike-specific TCRs reportedly recognized epitopes outside regions mutated in the B.1.351 and B.1.1.7 variants. A significant rise in spike-specific TCR breadth and depth was observed after two AZD1222 doses relative to day 0 and relative to MenACWY recipients. In the small 56-69-year group, the increase in depth fell short of significance, most likely because of low power. The vaccine-associated CD4 TCRs covered the entire spike protein, and the dominant responses fell in regions 160-218 and 743-854. Conclusions about previously exposed vaccinees were limited because only 6 or 7 AZD1222 recipients were SARS-CoV-2 seropositive at baseline. No day 14 peak-response samples were available, so repertoires were characterized only after the peak T cell response.

The CDR3 regions of human TCRbeta chains were subjected to immunosequencing. The authors' analysis ran thus. TCRs in the repertoires were matched against a reference library of SARS-CoV-2-specific TCRs that had been generated with the MIRA antigen-specificity platform. Breadth was defined as the fraction of unique TCRs that were SARS-CoV-2-associated. Depth was defined as the fraction of total T cells that were SARS-CoV-2-associated. Using the MIRA data, each spike-specific TCR was mapped to the spike region that the TCR reacts to and placed in a CD4 or CD8 class. Log10-transformed breadth and depth values were compared by one-way ANOVA with Sidak's multiple comparisons tests. In TCRdb, the immuneACCESS table is reduced to in-frame sequences with V and J assigned. These tables do not hold every clone; where another copy was compared, an unresolved V gene accounts for under half, and the others remain unexplained. That table gives V, J and clone size, and the DNA gave D and trimming. This sample holds around 150,000 clones; over 75% were observed only once. Of the sample, approximately 4.3% falls within the top ten clones.

This receptor chain uses TRBV6-5 and TRBJ1-6; 8 of the junction bases match TRBD1. The sample was peripheral blood, taken 28 days after the second AZD1222 dose. The clonotype was recovered from an adult who received the AZD1222 COVID-19 vaccine. The CDR3 is CASTEGGQGQHF. The DNA reads as follows: TGTGCCAGCACCGAAGGTGGACAGGGCCAGCACTTT.